This TCR beta chain was profiled in a study of identical twins. Study-wide points: In cord blood, abundant beta clonotypes had fewer insertions; memory showed no trend. In monozygotic twins, models underestimated the sharing of out-of-frame TCR alpha. Conclusions rested on cross-sectional statistics rather than following the same donors.

Concerning this clonotype: Its specificity is not known. The junction and the germline gene differ at one end; a read error may be behind it.

TCRdb independently ran MiXCR on the 5' RACE reads; one entry per CDR3 protein. Among 1.5 million to 2 million distinct CDR3 sequences listed, roughly a third were seen once. The CDR3 has 15 amino acids. Germline CDR1 and CDR2: MNHNS and SASEGT. Only healthy Caucasians were included as donors. The chain links TRBV6-1 to TRBJ2-7, with a weak D call TRBD2 (6 bases). This receptor was identified in a newborn girl in good health. Sequenced material: cord blood. For the CDR3, the DNA is TGTGCCAGCACTGAAGTCGGGACTGCTTCCTACGAGCAGTACTTC. This sequence encodes CASTEVGTASYEQYF.